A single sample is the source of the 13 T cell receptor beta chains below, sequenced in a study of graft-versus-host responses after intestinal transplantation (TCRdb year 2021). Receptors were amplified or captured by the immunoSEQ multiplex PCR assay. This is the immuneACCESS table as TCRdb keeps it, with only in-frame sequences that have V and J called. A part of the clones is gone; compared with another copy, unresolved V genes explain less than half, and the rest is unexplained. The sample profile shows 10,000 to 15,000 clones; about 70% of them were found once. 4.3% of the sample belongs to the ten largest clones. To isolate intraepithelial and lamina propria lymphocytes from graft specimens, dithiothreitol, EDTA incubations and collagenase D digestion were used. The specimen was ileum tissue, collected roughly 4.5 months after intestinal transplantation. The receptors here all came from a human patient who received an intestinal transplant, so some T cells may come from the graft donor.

CDR3 amino acids: CASKKTSGGVFTYNEQFF. The CDR3 DNA follows: TGTGCCAGCAAAAAGACTAGCGGGGGGGTATTCACCTACAATGAGCAGTTCTTC. The J gene is TRBJ2-1, the V gene TRBV5-6; 14 bases are shared with TRBD2. Germline V gene sequence: CDR1 SGHDT, CDR2 YYEEEE. The CDR3 totals 18 residues. With 6 bases clipped from V and 2 bases from J, the junction kept 10 bases outside the gene matches.

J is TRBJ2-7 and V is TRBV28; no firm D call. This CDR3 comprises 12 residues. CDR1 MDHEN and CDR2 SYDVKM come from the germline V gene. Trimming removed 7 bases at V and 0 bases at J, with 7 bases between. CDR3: CASTSPSYEQYF. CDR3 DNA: TGTGCCAGCACCTCTCCCTCCTACGAGCAGTACTTC.

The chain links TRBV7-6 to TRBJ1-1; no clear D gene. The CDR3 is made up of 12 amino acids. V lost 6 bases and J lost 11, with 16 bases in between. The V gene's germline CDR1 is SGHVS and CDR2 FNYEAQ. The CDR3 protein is CASSDLGRRAFF. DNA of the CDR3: TGTGCCAGCAGTGACTTAGGCCGGCGGGCTTTCTTT.

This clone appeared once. The CDR3: CASSLGGLARAGELFF. The CDR3 nucleotides are TGTGCCAGCAGCTTGGGTGGACTAGCGAGGGCCGGGGAGCTGTTTTTT. The chain joins TRBV5-4 to TRBJ2-2; TRBD2 agrees at 9 bases. Germline V lookup: CDR1 SGHNT, CDR2 YYREEE (reference sequence). The CDR3 loop spans 16 amino acids. Losses at the gene ends were 0 bases for V and 6 bases for J; bases not matched to a gene: 6.

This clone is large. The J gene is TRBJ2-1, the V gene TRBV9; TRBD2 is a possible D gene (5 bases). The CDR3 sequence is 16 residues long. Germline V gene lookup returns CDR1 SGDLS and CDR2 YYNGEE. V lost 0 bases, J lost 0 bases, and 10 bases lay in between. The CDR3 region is CASSVDEGSSYNEQFF. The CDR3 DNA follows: TGTGCCAGCAGCGTAGATGAGGGAAGCTCCTACAATGAGCAGTTCTTC.

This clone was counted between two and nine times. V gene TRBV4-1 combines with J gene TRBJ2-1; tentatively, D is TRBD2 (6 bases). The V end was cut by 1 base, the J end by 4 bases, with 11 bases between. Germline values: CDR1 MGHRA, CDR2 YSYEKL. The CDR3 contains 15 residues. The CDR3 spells CASSQGAGPYNEQFF. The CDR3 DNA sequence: TGCGCCAGCAGCCAAGGGGCGGGGCCTTACAATGAGCAGTTCTTC.

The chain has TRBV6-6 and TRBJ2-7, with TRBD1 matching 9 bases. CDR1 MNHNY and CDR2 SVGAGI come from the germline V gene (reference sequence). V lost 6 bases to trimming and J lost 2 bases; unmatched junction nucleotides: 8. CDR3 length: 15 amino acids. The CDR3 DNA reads TGTGCCAGCAGGTCGGACAGGGGATCGCCCTACGAGCAGTACTTC. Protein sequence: CASRSDRGSPYEQYF.

This CDR3 is CASSWAGGRREQFF. In DNA form, the CDR3 reads TGTGCCAGCAGCTGGGCGGGGGGGCGTCGTGAGCAGTTCTTC. The V gene is TRBV7-9, the J gene TRBJ2-1; 9 positions agree with TRBD2. CDR3 length equals 14 residues. The V segment lost 4 bases and the J segment 9 bases; nucleotides outside the gene matches: 7. Germline V gene sequence: CDR1 SEHNR, CDR2 FQNEAQ (reference sequence).

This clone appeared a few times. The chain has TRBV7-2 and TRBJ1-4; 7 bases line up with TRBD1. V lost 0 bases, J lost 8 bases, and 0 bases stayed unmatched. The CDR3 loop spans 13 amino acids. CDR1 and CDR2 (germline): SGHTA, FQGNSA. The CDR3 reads CASSLAGGEKLFF. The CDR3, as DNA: TGTGCCAGCAGCTTAGCAGGGGGCGAAAAACTGTTTTTT.

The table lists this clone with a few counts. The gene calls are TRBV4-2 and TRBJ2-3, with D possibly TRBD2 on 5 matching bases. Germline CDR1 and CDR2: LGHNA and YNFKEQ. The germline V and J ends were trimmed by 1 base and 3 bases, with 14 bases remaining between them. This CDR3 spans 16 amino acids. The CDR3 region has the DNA TGTGCCAGCAGCCAAGTGTTGGCGGGCGGAACAGATACGCAGTATTTT. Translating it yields CASSQVLAGGTDTQYF.

The CDR3 here is CASSLRDRMNTEAFF. The CDR3 region has the DNA TGTGCCAGCAGCCTCCGGGACAGGATGAACACTGAAGCTTTCTTT. This chain joins TRBV11-2 and TRBJ1-1; 8 bases match TRBD1. The CDR3 has 15 residues. Germline trimming cut 5 bases from V and 0 bases from J; bases unmatched to any gene: 5. Germline CDR1 is SGHAT and CDR2 is FQNNGV.

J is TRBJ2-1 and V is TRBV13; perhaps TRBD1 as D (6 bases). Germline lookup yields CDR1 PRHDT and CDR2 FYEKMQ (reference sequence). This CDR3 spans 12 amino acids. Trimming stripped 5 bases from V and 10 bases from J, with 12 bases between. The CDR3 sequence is CASSRSGVEQFF. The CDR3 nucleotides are TGTGCCAGCAGCCGATCAGGGGTCGAGCAGTTCTTC. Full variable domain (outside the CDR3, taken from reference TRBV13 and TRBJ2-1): AAGVIQSPRHLIKEKRETATLKCYPIPRHDTVYWYQQGPGQDPQFLISFYEKMQSDKGSIPDRFSAQQFSDYHSELNMSSLELGDSALYFCASSRSGVEQFFGPGTRLTVL.

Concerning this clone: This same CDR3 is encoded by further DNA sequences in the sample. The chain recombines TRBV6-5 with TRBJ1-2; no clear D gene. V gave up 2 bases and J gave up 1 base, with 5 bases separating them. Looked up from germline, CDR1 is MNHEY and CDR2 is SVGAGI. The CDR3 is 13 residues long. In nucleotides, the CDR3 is TGTGCCAGCAGTTACGAGGGTAACTATGGCTACACCTTC. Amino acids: CASSYEGNYGYTF.